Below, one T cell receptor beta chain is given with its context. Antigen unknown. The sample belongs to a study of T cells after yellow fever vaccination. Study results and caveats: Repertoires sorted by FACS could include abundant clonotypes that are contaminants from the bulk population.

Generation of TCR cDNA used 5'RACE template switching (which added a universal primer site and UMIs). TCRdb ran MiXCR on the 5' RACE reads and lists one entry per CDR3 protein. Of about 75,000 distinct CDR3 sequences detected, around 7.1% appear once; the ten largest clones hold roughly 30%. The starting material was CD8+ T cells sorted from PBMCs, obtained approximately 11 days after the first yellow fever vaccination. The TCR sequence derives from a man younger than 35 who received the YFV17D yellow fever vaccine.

The chain's CDR3 is CASTIGASKSSYNEQFF. In nucleotides, the CDR3 is TGTGCCAGTACCATTGGAGCGTCGAAGAGCTCCTACAATGAGCAGTTCTTC. This chain joins TRBV19 and TRBJ2-1; D ambiguous. Germline CDR1 and CDR2: LNHDA and SQIVND (reference sequence). V was cut by 7 bases and J by 0 bases, with 19 bases left in between. CDR3 length: 17 residues. Drawing the rest from reference TRBV19 and TRBJ2-1, the complete variable domain is DGGITQSPKYLFRKEGQNVTLSCEQNLNHDAMYWYRQDPGQGLRLIYYSQIVNDFQKGDIAEGYSVSREKKESFPLTVTSAQKNPTAFYLCASTIGASKSSYNEQFFGPGTRLTVL.